The clone carrying this T cell receptor beta chain was seen only once. This entry comes from a study of shared clonotypes between healthy human individuals. Data came from immunoSEQ multiplex PCR; TCRdb stores just in-frame clones and leaves some out. The repertoire includes under 2.5 million clones, less than 95% of them detected once, and 0.37% sits in the top ten. CDR3 length equals 16 residues. CDR1 is SNHLY, CDR2 FYNNEI, per germline. Trimming cost V 6 bases and J 0 bases, with 15 bases left between them. The sequence was collected from a man younger than 35 in good health. Some clones in this sample may be carry-over from other donors' samples. The chain combines TRBV2 with TRBJ1-3, with D perhaps TRBD1 (5 bases). The specimen sequenced was naive CD4+ T cells from PBMCs. Stated subset: CD45RA+ positively selected. In DNA form, the CDR3 reads TGTGCCAGCAGAAGTACCAGGGTTCTCTCTGGAAACACCATATATTTT. Protein product: CASRSTRVLSGNTIYF.